This entry lists 15 T cell receptor beta chains sequenced from one sample in a study of blood T cell repertoires in COVID-19. The protocol was immunoSEQ multiplex PCR, while the TCRdb copy is restricted to in-frame clones and leaves out a portion. The sample shows around 150,000 clones, around 90% of them seen only once. The sequencing input was peripheral blood. The receptor source for this set is a woman aged 55 to 70 who had recovered from COVID-19.

The rearrangement uses TRBV2 and TRBJ1-3; 7 bases line up with TRBD1. There are 16 residues in the CDR3. Germline values: CDR1 SNHLY, CDR2 FYNNEI. V shed 5 bases, J shed 0 bases, and the junction held 7 bases outside the gene matches. CDR3 residues: CASSSQGSSSGNTIYF. The CDR3 DNA reads as TGTGCCAGCAGTTCACAGGGGTCGAGCTCTGGAAACACCATATATTTT.

This sequence joins TRBV27 and TRBJ2-3, with TRBD1 matching over 9 bases. Unmatched junction bases numbered 6, after V lost 4 bases and J lost 13 bases. The germline V gene has CDR1 MNHEY and CDR2 SMNVEV (reference sequence). The CDR3 has 12 amino acids. CDR3 in amino acids: CASSSPWDREYF. The DNA of the CDR3 is TGTGCCAGCAGTTCCCCTTGGGACAGGGAGTATTTT.

V is TRBV6-5 and J is TRBJ1-2, with D possibly matching TRBD1 (5 bases). Germline V gene data show CDR1 as MNHEY and CDR2 as SVGAGI. This CDR3 contains 12 residues. With 7 bases removed from V and 8 bases from J, the gap between germline ends came to 14 bases. The CDR3 coding sequence is TGTGCCAGCACCCGGAGGGGCAGCGGCTACACCTTC. Amino acid sequence: CASTRRGSGYTF.

As regards this clone: A junction boundary mismatches the germline segment, possibly from a read error. V and J are TRBV7-7 and TRBJ2-1; no reliable D call. CDR1 is SSHAT and CDR2 is FNYEAQ in the germline V gene (reference sequence). This CDR3 has 15 residues. The CDR3 protein is CASSLGFGSYNEQFF. CDR3 in DNA: TGTGCTAGCAGCTTGGGCTTCGGCTCCTACAATGAGCAGTTCTTC.

The chain uses TRBV28 and TRBJ1-6; 8 bases line up with TRBD1. The germline CDR1 and CDR2 sequences are MDHEN and SYDVKM. The CDR3 extends over 15 amino acids. J gave up 9 bases and V 5 bases, and 9 bases lay outside the gene matches. The CDR3: CASSGPGTGGSPLHF. CDR3 nucleotide sequence: TGTGCCAGCAGTGGACCCGGGACAGGCGGTTCACCCCTCCACTTT.

The J gene is TRBJ1-5, the V gene TRBV19; D is possibly TRBD1 (5 bases). Trimming stripped 7 bases from V and 0 bases from J, with 16 bases between. Germline CDR1 and CDR2: LNHDA and SQIVND (reference sequence). This CDR3 spans 16 amino acids. The DNA for the CDR3 is TGTGCCAGTATGAGACGGCAGGGAAGTAGCAATCAGCCCCAGCATTTT. It codes for CASMRRQGSSNQPQHF.

This clone appeared once. CDR3 coding DNA: TGTGCCAGCAGCAAAGTAGTCACTAGCGGAGAGACCCAGTACTTC. This gives the protein CASSKVVTSGETQYF. V usage is TRBV21-1 and J usage is TRBJ2-5; TRBD2, the table's D call, lacks a check against the DNA. TRBV21-1 is given as a pseudogene. The CDR3 contains 15 residues.

This clone was counted between two and nine times. This chain links TRBV9 with TRBJ2-5; TRBD2 is a possible D gene (6 bases). The CDR3 totals 14 residues. Germline V CDR1 and CDR2: SGDLS, YYNGEE. The germline V and J ends were trimmed by 0 bases and 7 bases, with 13 bases remaining between them. The CDR3 protein is CASSVGPGRGTQYF. The CDR3 coding sequence is TGTGCCAGCAGCGTAGGGCCCGGGAGAGGGACCCAGTACTTC.

The V and J genes are TRBV11-2 and TRBJ2-5; D unclear. Germline loops: CDR1 SGHAT, CDR2 FQNNGV. The ends were cut back, 0 bases at V and 1 base at J, with 3 bases in the middle. The CDR3 sequence is 13 residues long. The CDR3 is CASSLEAQETQYF. The CDR3, as DNA: TGTGCCAGCAGCTTAGAAGCCCAAGAGACCCAGTACTTC. The entire variable domain, with the rest obtained from reference TRBV11-2 and TRBJ2-5, is as follows: EAGVAQSPRYKIIEKRQSVAFWCNPISGHATLYWYQQILGQGPKLLIQFQNNGVVDDSQLPKDRFSAERLKGVDSTLKIQPAKLEDSAVYLCASSLEAQETQYFGPGTRLLVL.

CDR3 DNA sequence: TGCGCCAGCAAGTTGACTAGCGGGGTCCCAGATACGCAGTATTTT. As protein: CASKLTSGVPDTQYF. This rearrangement joins TRBV10-2 to TRBJ2-3; TRBD2 matches 11 bases. V was pared by 7 bases and J by 4 bases, with 7 bases of the junction left unmatched. Germline V gene data show CDR1 as WSHSY and CDR2 as SAAADI. CDR3 length: 15 amino acids.

The chain joins TRBV19 to TRBJ1-1; D gene unclear. Germline loops: CDR1 LNHDA, CDR2 SQIVND (reference sequence). V was pared by 3 bases and J by 7 bases, with 9 bases between. CDR3 length equals 12 residues. In DNA, the CDR3 is TGTGCCAGTAGTATCCCCCCGGGTGAAGCTTTCTTT. Its protein is CASSIPPGEAFF.

The chain uses TRBV19 and TRBJ2-7, with TRBD2 identical over 9 bases. The CDR3 has 15 residues. V was clipped by 3 bases and J by 2 bases; unmatched bases: 5. Per germline, CDR1 LNHDA and CDR2 SQIVND (reference sequence). The CDR3 DNA follows: TGTGCCAGTAGTATGCTAAGCGGGGGGACCTACGAGCAGTACTTC. This sequence encodes CASSMLSGGTYEQYF.

The chain carries TRBV4-2 and TRBJ1-5; D is uncertain. V was clipped by 0 bases and J by 0 bases, with 18 bases between them. In germline, CDR1 is LGHNA, CDR2 YNFKEQ. The CDR3 runs to 19 residues. CDR3 coding DNA: TGTGCCAGCAGCCAAGAGGAACTCAGGTTTCAGTATAGCAATCAGCCCCAGCATTTT. Residues: CASSQEELRFQYSNQPQHF.

The genes are TRBV5-4 and TRBJ2-1; TRBD2 might be the D (6 bases). Trimming took 0 bases from V and 4 from J, leaving 17 bases between them. The germline V gene encodes CDR1 SGHNT and CDR2 YYREEE (reference sequence). There are 17 residues in the CDR3. The CDR3 spells CASSLGTSPRGYNEQFF. DNA of the CDR3: TGTGCCAGCAGCTTGGGTACTAGCCCCCGGGGGTACAATGAGCAGTTCTTC.

This chain connects TRBV28 to TRBJ1-1; a possible D gene is TRBD1 (6 bases). From germline, CDR1 is MDHEN and CDR2 SYDVKM. CDR3 length: 11 residues. V lost 6 bases and J 9 bases, leaving 11 bases between the germline ends. The CDR3 nucleotides are TGTGCCAGCAGCCACAGGGAGAAAGCTTTCTTT. Protein sequence: CASSHREKAFF.